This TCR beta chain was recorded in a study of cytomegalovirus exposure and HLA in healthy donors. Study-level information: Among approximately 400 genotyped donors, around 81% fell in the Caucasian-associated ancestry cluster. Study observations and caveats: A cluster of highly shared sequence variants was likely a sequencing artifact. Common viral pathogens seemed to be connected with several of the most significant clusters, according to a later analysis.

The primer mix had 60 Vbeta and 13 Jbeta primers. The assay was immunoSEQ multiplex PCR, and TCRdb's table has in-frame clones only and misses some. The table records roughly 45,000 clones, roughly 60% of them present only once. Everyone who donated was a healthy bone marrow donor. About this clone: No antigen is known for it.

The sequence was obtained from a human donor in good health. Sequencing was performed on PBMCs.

The CDR3 nucleotides read TGTGCCAGCAGCTTGGAGGTGAACACTGAAGCTTTCTTT. It codes for CASSLEVNTEAFF. V gene TRBV11-3 combines with J gene TRBJ1-1; no firm D call. V was shortened by 3 bases and J by 0 bases, with 5 bases between the two germline ends. The CDR3 has 13 amino acids. Germline CDR1 reads SGHNT; CDR2 reads YENEEA.